The 28 T cell receptor beta chains reported below all come from one sample, sequenced in a study of OX40 agonist ivuxolimab in advanced cancers. Some clones are missing from TCRdb's copy, which holds only in-frame ones; the method was immunoSEQ multiplex PCR. This table has some 70,000 clones, more than 80% appearing once. The sample here was CD4+ or CD8+ T cells sorted from blood, taken in a trial of the OX40 agonist ivuxolimab. These receptors originate from an adult with an advanced solid tumor such as melanoma, head and neck, liver or kidney cancer.

The CDR3 reads CASSLLQVSSSYNSPLHF. Here the CDR3 DNA reads TGTGCCAGCAGCTTGTTACAGGTATCGAGCTCCTATAATTCACCCCTCCACTTT. The rearrangement links TRBV5-8 to TRBJ1-6, with D tentatively TRBD1 (5 bases). Per germline, CDR1 SGHTS and CDR2 YDEGEE. Trimming left V 1 base short and J 0 bases short, with 14 bases between. CDR3 length: 18 residues.

The chain couples TRBV7-3 to TRBJ2-1; D may correspond to TRBD1 or TRBD2 (5 bases each). In germline, CDR1 is SGHTA, CDR2 FQGTGA. The CDR3 loop spans 14 amino acids. The ends were cut back, 2 bases at V and 9 bases at J, with 14 bases in the middle. The CDR3 here is CASSLGTQGREQFF. CDR3 nucleotides: TGTGCCAGCAGCTTAGGGACCCAAGGGCGTGAGCAGTTCTTC.

CDR3 nucleotide sequence: TGTGCCAGTACTCCGGGAGCGGGGGATGGTTATAATTCACCCCTCCACTTT. Translation gives CASTPGAGDGYNSPLHF. The rearrangement links TRBV19 to TRBJ1-6; maybe TRBD1 (5 bases). The germline V gene encodes CDR1 LNHDA and CDR2 SQIVND (reference sequence). V dropped 7 bases and J dropped 4 bases, with 20 bases sitting between them. There are 17 residues in the CDR3.

The CDR3 DNA reads TGTGCCAGCAGCTCCGGACAGGGCACTGAAGCTTTCTTT. Translation gives CASSSGQGTEAFF. The chain joins TRBV5-4 to TRBJ1-1; 8 bases line up with TRBD1. V lost 3 bases to trimming and J lost 4 bases; unmatched junction nucleotides: 2. The CDR3 covers 13 residues. Per germline, CDR1 SGHNT and CDR2 YYREEE (reference sequence).

This clone showed up just once. This chain joins TRBV7-2 and TRBJ2-1; D is uncertain. CDR3 length: 13 amino acids. Looked up from germline, CDR1 is SGHTA and CDR2 is FQGNSA. With 1 base removed from V and 5 bases from J, the gap between germline ends came to 6 bases. CDR3 residues: CASSLGSNNEQFF. The CDR3 nucleotides read TGTGCCAGCAGCTTAGGGAGCAACAATGAGCAGTTCTTC.

The CDR3 loop is CSVVDPPDTQYF. CDR3 nucleotides: TGCAGCGTTGTCGATCCCCCCGATACGCAGTATTTT. The chain employs TRBV29-1 and TRBJ2-3, with D uncertain. Germline lookup yields CDR1 SQVTM and CDR2 ANQGSEA. V gave up 4 bases and J gave up 6 bases, with 11 bases separating them. The CDR3 is 12 amino acids.

The chain couples TRBV30 to TRBJ2-7; D is unresolved. The ends were cut back, 1 base at V and 6 bases at J, with 7 bases in the middle. Germline V gene data show CDR1 as GTSNPN and CDR2 as SVGIG (reference sequence). The CDR3 contains 11 residues. Written as DNA, the CDR3 is TGTGCCTGGAGTGAGAGAATCGAGCAGTACTTC. It codes for CAWSERIEQYF.

The CDR3 bases are TGTGCCAGTAAAATCTCCAGGGGGAATTCACCCCTCCACTTT. Encoded protein: CASKISRGNSPLHF. This chain connects TRBV19 to TRBJ1-6, with 7 nucleotides matching TRBD1. The V gene's germline CDR1 is LNHDA and CDR2 SQIVND (reference sequence). V shed 7 bases, J shed 7 bases, and the junction held 7 bases outside the gene matches. The CDR3 covers 14 residues.

V and J are TRBV12-5 and TRBJ2-3; 8 nucleotides align to TRBD2. Trimming took 1 base from V and 1 from J; bases not matched to a gene: 10. The CDR3 length is 18 residues. The germline V gene encodes CDR1 LGHNT and CDR2 FRNRAP. The CDR3 region is CASGLAAASGGRTDTQYF. The CDR3 DNA sequence: TGTGCTAGTGGTTTGGCAGCAGCGAGCGGGGGCCGCACAGATACGCAGTATTTT.

The gene calls are TRBV7-2 and TRBJ2-7; D is ambiguous. The germline CDR1 and CDR2 sequences are SGHTA and FQGNSA. The CDR3 has 15 residues. The V gene lost 1 base and the J gene lost 1 base, with 11 bases spanning the gap. CDR3 protein: CASSLEDQPSYEQYF. CDR3 DNA sequence: TGTGCCAGCAGCTTAGAGGACCAACCTTCCTACGAGCAGTACTTC.

In this sample, this clone turned up once. This sequence joins TRBV5-6 and TRBJ2-2; TRBD2 is a possible D gene (5 bases). Germline V gene data show CDR1 as SGHDT and CDR2 as YYEEEE. V shed 0 bases and J shed 7 bases, with 10 bases lying between them. The CDR3 has 14 amino acids. The DNA for the CDR3 is TGTGCCAGCAGCTTGGATAGCGCTTTCGGGGAGCTGTTTTTT. Protein sequence: CASSLDSAFGELFF.

The chain recombines TRBV9 with TRBJ2-1; 7 bases match TRBD1. The V and J ends lost 4 bases and 3 bases, in that order; junction bases with no gene match: 4. The CDR3 has 14 amino acids. Germline V gene data show CDR1 as SGDLS and CDR2 as YYNGEE. The CDR3 protein is CASSRDSLYNEQFF. The CDR3 DNA reads TGTGCCAGCAGCCGGGACAGCCTCTACAATGAGCAGTTCTTC.

This sequence joins TRBV7-2 and TRBJ1-1; maybe TRBD1 (6 bases). Trimming left V 8 bases short and J 1 base short, with 11 bases between. This CDR3 has 13 residues. The germline V gene has CDR1 SGHTA and CDR2 FQGNSA. The CDR3 loop reads CASGRQENTEAFF. CDR3 DNA: TGTGCCAGCGGCCGACAGGAGAACACTGAAGCTTTCTTT.

The chain combines TRBV27 with TRBJ1-1; possible D gene TRBD1, 5 bases. The germline V gene encodes CDR1 MNHEY and CDR2 SMNVEV (reference sequence). This CDR3 is built from 13 residues. Trimming removed 2 bases from V and 13 bases from J, with 17 bases in between. The CDR3 region is CASSLDSLRRGFF. The DNA for the CDR3 is TGTGCCAGCAGTTTAGACAGCCTCCGTCGGGGTTTCTTT.

The J gene is TRBJ1-1, the V gene TRBV6-6; D unclear. Trimming removed 6 bases from V and 7 bases from J, with 15 bases in between. The CDR3 is made up of 13 amino acids. CDR1 and CDR2 from the germline V gene are MNHNY and SVGAGI (reference sequence). DNA of the CDR3: TGTGCCAGCAGGGATAGACAATTCCTTGAAGCTTTCTTT. Translated: CASRDRQFLEAFF.

The rearrangement links TRBV19 to TRBJ1-2; a possible D gene is TRBD1 (6 bases). Looked up from germline, CDR1 is LNHDA and CDR2 is SQIVND (reference sequence). This CDR3 comprises 12 residues. Trimming left V 4 bases short and J 8 bases short, with 11 bases between. CDR3 in amino acids: CASSKGEGGYTF. The CDR3 region has the DNA TGTGCCAGTAGTAAGGGGGAGGGAGGCTACACCTTC.

The V gene is TRBV7-9, the J gene TRBJ2-5; the D is unclear. CDR1 and CDR2 from the germline V gene are SEHNR and FQNEAQ (reference sequence). There are 13 residues in the CDR3. Trimming stripped 6 bases from V and 9 bases from J, with 17 bases between. CDR3 sequence: CASRSTGISAQYF. The CDR3 DNA follows: TGTGCCAGCAGGTCGACTGGTATTAGTGCCCAGTACTTC.

The rearrangement joins TRBV2 to TRBJ1-2, with D possibly matching TRBD1 (6 bases). The CDR3 totals 13 residues. V was pared by 6 bases and J by 2 bases, with 10 bases between. The germline V gene has CDR1 SNHLY and CDR2 FYNNEI. CDR3 nucleotides: TGTGCCAGCAGACAGGGCACAAACTATGGCTACACCTTC. It yields the protein CASRQGTNYGYTF.

The chain joins TRBV6-6 to TRBJ1-4, with TRBD1 matching over 9 bases. This CDR3 has 13 amino acids. Germline values: CDR1 MNHNY, CDR2 SVGAGI (reference sequence). Trimming took 10 bases from V and 2 from J; bases not matched to a gene: 2. The CDR3 region is CATTGGTNEKLFF. The CDR3 DNA reads TGTGCCACCACAGGGGGCACTAATGAAAAACTGTTTTTT.

In this sample, this clone turned up once. The gene calls are TRBV5-6 and TRBJ2-7; tentative D call: TRBD1 (6 bases). CDR1 is SGHDT and CDR2 is YYEEEE in the germline V gene. The CDR3 contains 15 residues. The germline V and J ends were trimmed by 6 bases and 0 bases, with 16 bases remaining between them. CDR3 residues: CASTSRQALSYEQYF. The CDR3 DNA reads TGTGCCAGCACCTCAAGACAGGCCCTCTCCTACGAGCAGTACTTC.

This clone was picked up one time. The CDR3 nucleotides read TGTGCCAGCTTTCCAGGACAGGGGGCCGAAGCTTTCTTT. Its translation is CASFPGQGAEAFF. The chain joins TRBV2 to TRBJ1-1; TRBD1 matches 11 bases. Germline values: CDR1 SNHLY, CDR2 FYNNEI. CDR3 length: 13 residues. Losses at the gene ends were 8 bases for V and 8 bases for J; bases not matched to a gene: 7.

The chain carries TRBV9 and TRBJ2-7; possible D gene TRBD1, 6 bases. Germline values: CDR1 SGDLS, CDR2 YYNGEE. V was pared by 2 bases and J by 3 bases, with 18 bases between. This CDR3 is 16 amino acids long. The CDR3 protein is CASSVDGTGRIYEQYF. The CDR3 DNA reads TGTGCCAGCAGCGTCGACGGAACAGGGAGAATCTACGAGCAGTACTTC.

The J gene is TRBJ1-1, the V gene TRBV2; TRBD1 matches at 9 bases. CDR3 length: 14 residues. Trimming at V came to 5 bases and at J to 2 bases, leaving 3 bases not matched to a gene. Germline V gives CDR1 SNHLY, CDR2 FYNNEI. The CDR3 loop reads CASSRQGENTEAFF. The CDR3 nucleotides are TGTGCCAGCAGTCGACAGGGGGAAAACACTGAAGCTTTCTTT.

This clone was counted only a few times. The chain recombines TRBV20-1 with TRBJ1-1; D unclear. Between the trimmed V and J ends, which lost 5 bases and 9 bases, there was a span of 13 bases. This CDR3 spans 11 amino acids. Germline V CDR1 and CDR2: DFQATT, SNEGSKA (reference sequence). The CDR3 is CSAQPDKQAFF. CDR3 sequence (DNA): TGCAGTGCTCAACCCGACAAACAAGCTTTCTTT.

This clone was seen a few times. The chain employs TRBV7-8 and TRBJ2-7; D possibly uses TRBD1 or TRBD2 (5 bases each). V lost 5 bases and J 6 bases, leaving 17 bases between the germline ends. The germline V gene encodes CDR1 SGHVS and CDR2 FQNEAQ. This CDR3 has 14 amino acids. The CDR3 nucleotides are TGTGCCAGCAGCCCCGACCTGGTGGGGACCGAGCAGTACTTC. It is translated as CASSPDLVGTEQYF.

This chain connects TRBV6-1 to TRBJ2-2; D perhaps matches TRBD1 (7 bases). Trimming pared 5 bases from V and 7 bases from J, leaving 14 bases between. From germline, CDR1 is MNHNS and CDR2 SASEGT. The CDR3 sequence is 14 residues long. The CDR3 reads CASSRTQGGGELFF. The CDR3 bases are TGTGCCAGCAGTCGAACTCAGGGGGGCGGGGAGCTGTTTTTT.

The rearrangement links TRBV19 to TRBJ1-1, with TRBD1 as a possible D gene (5 bases). V was trimmed by 6 bases and J by 6 bases, leaving 17 bases between them. The CDR3 totals 14 residues. CDR1 is LNHDA, CDR2 SQIVND, per germline (reference sequence). The CDR3 DNA is TGTGCCAGTAGCCTAAAGGAGGGGAGGGCTGAAGCTTTCTTT. Amino acids: CASSLKEGRAEAFF. Based on the CDR3 plus reference TRBV19 and TRBJ1-1, the full variable domain is DGGITQSPKYLFRKEGQNVTLSCEQNLNHDAMYWYRQDPGQGLRLIYYSQIVNDFQKGDIAEGYSVSREKKESFPLTVTSAQKNPTAFYLCASSLKEGRAEAFFGQGTRLTVV.

The chain couples TRBV7-3 to TRBJ2-1, with D maybe TRBD1 (5 bases). The CDR3 is 14 amino acids. The V gene lost 2 bases and the J gene lost 2 bases, with 7 bases spanning the gap. CDR1 and CDR2 (germline): SGHTA, FQGTGA. CDR3 loop: CASSLDSAYNEQFF. The CDR3 region has the DNA TGTGCCAGCAGCTTAGACAGCGCCTACAATGAGCAGTTCTTC.